This T cell receptor beta chain was recorded in a study of molecular identifiers for immune sequencing clone quantification. Study context: Replicate experiments took RNA from 20,000 or 100,000 naive CD8 cells, divided it five ways and sequenced four.

TCRdb analysed the PCR reads with MiXCR anew, one entry per CDR3 protein. Of a few hundred thousand distinct CDR3 sequences in the sample, under 25% were seen once. CDR3 size: 16 residues. The V gene end was trimmed by 2 bases and the J gene end by 1 base; junction bases not matched to a gene: 6. The V gene's germline CDR1 is MGHRA and CDR2 YSYEKL. Naive CD8 library inputs spanned about 17,000 to 1,000,000 sorted cells and 10%, 30% or 50% RNA. In the sort, naive CD8 T cells were defined as CD8+CD4-CCR7+CD45RA+. A note on this clonotype: Its antigen is not identified.

Whole-study findings and limits: In CMV-specific effectors, clones above 20 copies held over 97% of molecules; naive, under 1%.

Specimen: naive CD8+ T cells from blood, with Jurkat cell RNA spiked in. Subset reported: FACS-sorted CD8+CD4-CCR7+CD45RA+ naive T cells. This clonotype originated in a human donor in good health. Some libraries in this study had Jurkat cell RNA spiked in. This chain joins TRBV4-1 and TRBJ2-7, with 9 bases lining up with TRBD2. CDR3 in amino acids: CASSQSSGMGSYEQYF. CDR3 DNA: TGCGCCAGCAGCCAATCTAGCGGGATGGGTTCCTACGAGCAGTACTTC.